The rows below give T cell receptor beta chains drawn from one sample of a study of neurological immune-mediated disorders. A single record per CDR3 protein comes from TCRdb applying MiXCR to the 5' RACE reads. Of 30,000 to 35,000 distinct CDR3 sequences in the sample, roughly a quarter were seen once. Sequencing used CD4+ T cells from blood. The receptors come from a man in his fifties or sixties with HTLV-1-associated myelopathy (HAM/TSP). CDR3s include the opening cysteine and the closing phenylalanine or tryptophan. A D gene is named only where the DNA matches it firmly. Only part of the rows carry a size: once, few, many, or a class if the clone is expanded.

d_call	clone_size	v_call	j_call	cdr3_aa	cdr3_nt
TRBD2	many	TRBV5-8	TRBJ2-5	CASSLGIAGDYETQYF	TGTGCCAGCAGCTTGGGGATAGCGGGAGATTATGAGACCCAGTACTTC
NA	few	TRBV6-5	TRBJ1-1	CASSTLRRDKNTEAFF	TGTGCCAGCAGTACTCTTAGGAGGGACAAGAACACTGAAGCTTTCTTT
NA	many	TRBV9	TRBJ2-1	CASSVAQRNEQFF	TGTGCCAGCAGCGTAGCTCAAAGAAATGAGCAGTTCTTC
NA	many	TRBV5-6	TRBJ1-2	CASRWRGDYGYTF	TGTGCCAGCAGGTGGAGGGGCGACTATGGCTACACCTTC
TRBD1	many	TRBV20-1	TRBJ2-7	CSARETGFLLAEQYF	TGCAGTGCTAGAGAGACAGGGTTCCTCTTAGCAGAGCAGTACTTC
TRBD1	many	TRBV20-1	TRBJ1-2	CSAPVASGTAIYGYTF	TGCAGTGCTCCCGTAGCCTCCGGGACAGCCATCTATGGCTACACCTTC
TRBD1	many	TRBV24-1	TRBJ2-1	CATSDRDRVGNEQFF	TGTGCCACCAGTGACCGGGACAGGGTGGGCAATGAGCAGTTCTTC
NA	NA	TRBV14	TRBJ2-1	CASSQDVRAEQFF	TGTGCCAGCAGCCAAGATGTCAGGGCTGAGCAGTTCTTC
NA	many	TRBV7-6	TRBJ2-5	CASSLGLRETQYF	TGTGCCAGCAGCTTAGGTTTACGAGAGACCCAGTACTTC
NA	many	TRBV6-5	TRBJ1-1	CASCIGGESEAFF	TGTGCCAGCTGTATCGGCGGGGAATCTGAAGCTTTCTTT
NA	many	TRBV20-1	TRBJ1-1	CSAPPGARGTEAFF	TGCAGTGCTCCTCCCGGGGCGCGGGGCACTGAAGCTTTCTTT
NA	many	TRBV5-8	TRBJ1-2	CASSLARNNYGYTF	TGTGCCAGCAGCTTGGCCCGGAACAACTATGGCTACACCTTC
NA	once	TRBV24-1	TRBJ2-3	CATSGGLSTDTQYF	TGTGCCACCAGCGGTGGACTGAGCACAGATACGCAGTATTTT